These 20 T cell receptor beta chains were sequenced from one sample in a study of T-cell memory formation after mild COVID-19. TCRdb re-derived calls from the 5' RACE reads in MiXCR, one entry per CDR3 protein. The top ten hold approximately 21% of the sample, which has more than 350,000 distinct CDR3 sequences, roughly 15% seen once. The sample was PBMCs or a T cell subset sorted from them (not recorded which). These receptors were obtained from a man younger than 30 who had mild COVID-19 (a few samples of this study predate the infection). Cell type and time point are not known.

This chain links TRBV7-9 with TRBJ1-1; D is ambiguous. Per the germline V gene, CDR1 is SEHNR and CDR2 is FQNEAQ (reference sequence). V shed 5 bases and J shed 8 bases, with 12 bases lying between them. This CDR3 spans 12 amino acids. The CDR3 spells CASSIYGEEAFF. The CDR3 nucleotides read TGTGCCAGCAGCATTTACGGAGAAGAAGCTTTCTTT.

This clonotype was seen only a few times. The V gene is TRBV5-6, the J gene TRBJ1-1, with unresolved D. Germline-derived CDR1 and CDR2 are SGHDT and YYEEEE. The CDR3 covers 13 residues. With 0 bases removed from V and 8 bases from J, the gap between germline ends came to 11 bases. The CDR3: CASSLGHRPEAFF. In DNA form, the CDR3 reads TGTGCCAGCAGCTTGGGGCACAGACCAGAAGCTTTCTTT.

The chain is built from TRBV5-1 and TRBJ2-7; D might be TRBD1 (5 bases). The CDR3 runs to 13 residues. CDR1 and CDR2 from the germline V gene are SGHRS and YFSETQ. The V end was cut by 5 bases, the J end by 0 bases, with 9 bases between. The CDR3 protein is CASRGASSYEQYF. Written as DNA, the CDR3 is TGCGCCAGCAGAGGGGCCAGCTCCTACGAGCAGTACTTC.

The gene calls are TRBV4-1 and TRBJ2-2, with 8 positions matching TRBD1. The CDR3 contains 16 residues. Germline V gene data show CDR1 as MGHRA and CDR2 as YSYEKL. V dropped 2 bases and J dropped 1; count of bases not matched to a gene: 3. The CDR3 sequence is CASSQLTGVNTGELFF. The CDR3 DNA is TGCGCCAGCAGCCAATTGACAGGGGTGAACACCGGGGAGCTGTTTTTT.

This clonotype was detected a few times. The rearrangement joins TRBV24-1 to TRBJ2-1, with D perhaps TRBD1 (5 bases). V was trimmed by 6 bases and J by 5 bases, leaving 13 bases between them. CDR1 is KGHDR, CDR2 SFDVKD, per germline. The CDR3 runs to 14 residues. CDR3 nucleotide sequence: TGTGCCACCAGTAAGGTAGGGGCAAACAATGAGCAGTTCTTC. This sequence encodes CATSKVGANNEQFF.

The CDR3 loop reads CASRRPRVTDTQYF. As DNA, the CDR3 is TGTGCCAGCCGCCGCCCCCGGGTCACAGATACGCAGTATTTT. V and J are TRBV27 and TRBJ2-3; no definite D call. Germline V CDR1 and CDR2: MNHEY, SMNVEV (reference sequence). The CDR3 runs to 14 residues. Trimming took off 8 bases at V and 2 bases at J, with 14 bases between the two ends.

This clonotype has only a few counts. This chain uses TRBV7-2 with TRBJ2-7; D not resolved. Trimming stripped 4 bases from V and 8 bases from J, with 15 bases between. The CDR3 totals 13 residues. Per germline, CDR1 SGHTA and CDR2 FQGNSA. The DNA for the CDR3 is TGTGCCAGCAGCTCCACCCCTGGTTACAAGCAGTACGTC. Translated, it gives CASSSTPGYKQYV.

The table lists this clonotype with many counts. The V call is TRBV6-6, the J call TRBJ1-1; D is unclear. The CDR3 runs to 14 residues. V lost 6 bases and J 0 bases, leaving 11 bases between the germline ends. Looked up from germline, CDR1 is MNHNY and CDR2 is SVGAGI (reference sequence). CDR3 sequence: CASRYGDMNTEAFF. CDR3 nucleotide sequence: TGTGCCAGCAGGTACGGCGACATGAACACTGAAGCTTTCTTT.

This clonotype was picked up one time. The chain recombines TRBV7-3 with TRBJ2-1; tentative D call: TRBD2 (6 bases). Trimming pared 5 bases from V and 1 base from J, leaving 15 bases between. There are 16 residues in the CDR3. Germline lookup yields CDR1 SGHTA and CDR2 FQGTGA. The CDR3 DNA sequence: TGTGCCAGCAGCCAACAAGGACTAACGTCCTACAATGAGCAGTTCTTC. Translating gives CASSQQGLTSYNEQFF.

In DNA, the CDR3 is TGTGCCAGCAGCTCCCAGACAGGGGACTATGGCTACACCTTC. Protein: CASSSQTGDYGYTF. This chain connects TRBV7-2 to TRBJ1-2; TRBD1 matches at 8 bases. CDR3 length equals 14 residues. CDR1 is SGHTA, CDR2 FQGNSA, per germline. Trimming at V came to 4 bases and at J to 3 bases, leaving 4 bases not matched to a gene.

V usage is TRBV23-1 and J usage is TRBJ2-2; TRBD1 matches at 10 bases. TRBV23-1 belongs to the ORF category, with a function that is uncertain. V lost 6 bases to trimming and J lost 5 bases; unmatched junction nucleotides: 6. The CDR3 covers 15 residues. The CDR3 spells CASRRDRGQTGELFF. CDR3 bases: TGCGCCAGCAGACGTGACAGGGGGCAGACCGGGGAGCTGTTTTTT.

Only a few counts were recorded for this clonotype. The CDR3 spells CASTRQGETQYF. DNA of the CDR3: TGTGCCAGCACCAGACAGGGGGAGACCCAGTACTTC. The rearrangement uses TRBV12-3 or TRBV12-4 and TRBJ2-5, with 8 bases that match TRBD1. After removal of 7 bases from V and 5 bases from J, the junction contained 3 bases not matched to a gene. The CDR3 loop spans 12 amino acids.

This clonotype was counted many times. The rearrangement uses TRBV30 and TRBJ2-3; D unresolved. V was shortened by 0 bases and J by 4 bases, with 8 bases between the two germline ends. CDR1 and CDR2 (germline): GTSNPN, SVGIG (reference sequence). The CDR3 extends over 13 amino acids. DNA of the CDR3: TGTGCCTGGAGTGTACGGTCGGCAGATACGCAGTATTTT. It translates to CAWSVRSADTQYF.

This clonotype was seen only a few times. This chain connects TRBV6-1 to TRBJ1-1, with D hard to call. Trimming took off 11 bases at V and 6 bases at J, with 16 bases between the two ends. CDR1 and CDR2 (germline): MNHNS, SASEGT. The CDR3 loop spans 12 amino acids. CDR3 protein: CASIMLRSEAFF. For the CDR3, the DNA is TGTGCCTCAATAATGTTACGGTCTGAAGCTTTCTTT.

This clonotype was detected only a few times. The J gene is TRBJ1-2, the V gene TRBV7-2, with no clear D. Trimming left V 3 bases short and J 1 base short, with 6 bases between. Germline values: CDR1 SGHTA, CDR2 FQGNSA. The CDR3 length is 13 residues. The DNA for the CDR3 is TGTGCCAGCAGCTTGCAGAGTAACTATGGCTACACCTTC. Protein product: CASSLQSNYGYTF.

This clonotype was seen only once. CDR3 nucleotides: TGTGCCAGCAGCGGAGGGGGGGCGTCCAAAAACATTCAGTACTTC. Protein product: CASSGGGASKNIQYF. The chain has TRBV6-5 and TRBJ2-4; tentatively, D is TRBD2 (7 bases). V lost 6 bases and J lost 2, with 14 bases in between. There are 15 residues in the CDR3. Germline values: CDR1 MNHEY, CDR2 SVGAGI.

This clonotype was recorded a few times. This chain joins TRBV7-9 and TRBJ2-1, with 8 positions matching TRBD2. V shed 4 bases, J shed 5 bases, and the junction held 4 bases outside the gene matches. CDR1 SEHNR and CDR2 FQNEAQ come from the germline V gene (reference sequence). The CDR3 spans 14 residues. The CDR3 region has the DNA TGTGCCAGCAGCTCGCGGGGGGACAACAATGAGCAGTTCTTC. Protein product: CASSSRGDNNEQFF.

The rearrangement links TRBV5-5 to TRBJ2-7, with D uncertain. V was clipped by 4 bases and J by 3 bases, with 11 bases between them. This CDR3 has 13 amino acids. Germline loops: CDR1 SGHKS, CDR2 YYEKEE (reference sequence). This chain's CDR3 is CASSNTTFYEQYV. As DNA, the CDR3 is TGTGCCAGCAGCAACACAACCTTCTACGAGCAGTACGTC.

This clonotype has just one count. The chain links TRBV18 to TRBJ2-7, with TRBD2 as a possible D gene (5 bases). CDR3 size: 14 residues. The germline gives CDR1 KGHSH, CDR2 LQKENI. V shed 0 bases and J shed 7 bases, with 13 bases lying between them. CDR3 coding DNA: TGTGCCAGCTCACCACCGGTGAGGGCCGGGGAGCAGTACTTC. Translated, it gives CASSPPVRAGEQYF.

The chain is built from TRBV18 and TRBJ1-6, with D possibly TRBD1 on 5 matching bases. The germline CDR1 and CDR2 sequences are KGHSH and LQKENI. Deletions cut 6 bases from V and 8 bases from J, with 17 bases between. The CDR3 runs 15 residues. The CDR3 coding sequence is TGTGCCAGCTCCCCAAGGGGCGTTTTACATTCACCCCTCCACTTT. This translates into CASSPRGVLHSPLHF.